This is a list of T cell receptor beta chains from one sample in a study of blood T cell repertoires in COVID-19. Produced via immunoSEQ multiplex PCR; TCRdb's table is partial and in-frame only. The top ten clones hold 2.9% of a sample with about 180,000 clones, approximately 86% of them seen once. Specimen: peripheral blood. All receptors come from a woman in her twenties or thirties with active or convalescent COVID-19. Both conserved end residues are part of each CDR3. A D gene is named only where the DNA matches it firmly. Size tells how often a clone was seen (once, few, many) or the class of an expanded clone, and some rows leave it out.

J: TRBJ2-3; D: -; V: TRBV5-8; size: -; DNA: TGTGCCAGCAGCGCACCCAACTATATCCTCAGCACAGATACGCAGTATTTT; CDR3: CASSAPNYILSTDTQYF
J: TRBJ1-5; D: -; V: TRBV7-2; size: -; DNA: TGTGCCAGCAGCCGGTCTGAAAATCAGCCCCAGCATTTT; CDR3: CASSRSENQPQHF
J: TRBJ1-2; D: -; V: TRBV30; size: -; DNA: TGTGCCTGGACTGGGGGGGGATATGGCTACACCTTC; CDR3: CAWTGGGYGYTF
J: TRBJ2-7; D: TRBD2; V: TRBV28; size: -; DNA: TGTGCCAGCAGTATTCCTTTAGCGGGAGCCTACGAGCAGTACTTC; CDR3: CASSIPLAGAYEQYF
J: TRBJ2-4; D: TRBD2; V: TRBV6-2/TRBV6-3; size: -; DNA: TGTGCCAGCAGTTACTCCCGGGAGGGAGCCCTAGCCAAAAACATTCAGTACTTC; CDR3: CASSYSREGALAKNIQYF
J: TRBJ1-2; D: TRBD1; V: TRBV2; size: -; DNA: TGTGCCAGCAGTTTACAGGGGCTGAACTATGGCTACACCTTC; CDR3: CASSLQGLNYGYTF
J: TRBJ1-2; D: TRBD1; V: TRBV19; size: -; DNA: TGTGCCAGTAGCACCGGGACAGCTCTCGACTATGGCTACACCTTC; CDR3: CASSTGTALDYGYTF
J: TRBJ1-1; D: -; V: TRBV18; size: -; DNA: TGTGCCAGCTCACCAGGGAGGGAGGGTGAAGCTTTCTTT; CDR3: CASSPGREGEAFF
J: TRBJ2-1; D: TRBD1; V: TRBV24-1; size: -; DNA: TGTGCCACCAGTGACCCACCCGGGACAGGCTACAATGAGCAGTTCTTC; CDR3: CATSDPPGTGYNEQFF
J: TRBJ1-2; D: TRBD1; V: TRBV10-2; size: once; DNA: TGCGCCAGCAGCACAGGGGACTATGGCTACACCTTC; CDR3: CASSTGDYGYTF
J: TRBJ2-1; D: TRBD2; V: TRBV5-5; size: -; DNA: TGTGCCAGCAGCTTGACAAGCAGGACTAGGGGTGTCTATGAGCAGTTCTTC; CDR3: CASSLTSRTRGVYEQFF
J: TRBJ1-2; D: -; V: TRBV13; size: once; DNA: TGTGCCAGCAGCCAAACCAATACAGGAAGGGCTTACCTCTATGGCTACACCTTC; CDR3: CASSQTNTGRAYLYGYTF
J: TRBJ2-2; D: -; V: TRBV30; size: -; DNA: TGTGCCTGTCCGGGCAGGCGGGAACAAGCCGGGGAGCTGTTTTTT; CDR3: CACPGRREQAGELFF
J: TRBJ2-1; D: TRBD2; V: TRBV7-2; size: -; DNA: TGTGCCACCGACGGCGGGAGCGTCTACAATGAGCAGTTCTTC; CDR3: CATDGGSVYNEQFF
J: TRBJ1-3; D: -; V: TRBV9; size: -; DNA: TGTGCCAGCAGCGTAGATCCTGCAGGGGCCCCTGGAAACACCATATATTTT; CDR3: CASSVDPAGAPGNTIYF
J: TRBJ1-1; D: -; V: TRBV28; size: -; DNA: TGTGCCAGCAGTTTGGTCCAGGGGTGGACTGAAGCTTTCTTT; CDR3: CASSLVQGWTEAFF
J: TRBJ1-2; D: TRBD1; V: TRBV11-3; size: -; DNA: TGTGCCAGCAGCTTAAGGGCAGGGGGGTCTAACTATGGCTACACCTTC; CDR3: CASSLRAGGSNYGYTF
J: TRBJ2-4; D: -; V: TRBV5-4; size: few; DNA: TGTGCCAGCAGCACCCCGGACAGAAACATTCAGTACTTC; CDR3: CASSTPDRNIQYF
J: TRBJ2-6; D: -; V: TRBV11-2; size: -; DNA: TGTGCCAGCAGGGGGGGTGGTGGGGCCAACGTCCTGACTTTC; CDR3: CASRGGGGANVLTF
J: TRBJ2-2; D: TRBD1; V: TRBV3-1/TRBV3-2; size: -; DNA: TGTGCCAGCAGCCCCAGGGGGCAGAGCGGGGAGCTGTTTTTT; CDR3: CASSPRGQSGELFF
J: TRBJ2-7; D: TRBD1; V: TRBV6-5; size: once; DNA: TGTGCCAGCTCGGGACAGGGGTACGGCTACGAGCAGTACTTC; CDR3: CASSGQGYGYEQYF
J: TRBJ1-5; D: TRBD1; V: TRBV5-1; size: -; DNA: TGCGCCAGCAGCTTACAGGGGAGCCAGCCCCAGCATTTT; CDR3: CASSLQGSQPQHF
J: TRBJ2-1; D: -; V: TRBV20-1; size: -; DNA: TGCAGTGCTAGTTTCCAGGGCAATGAGCAGTTCTTC; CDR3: CSASFQGNEQFF
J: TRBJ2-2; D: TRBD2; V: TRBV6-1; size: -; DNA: TGTGCCAGCAGAGAGAACGGGAGGGCCGGGGAGCTGTTTTTT; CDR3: CASRENGRAGELFF
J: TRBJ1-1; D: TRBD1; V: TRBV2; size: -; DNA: TGTGCCAGCAGTGGACAGGGTGGGACTGAAGCTTTCTTT; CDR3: CASSGQGGTEAFF
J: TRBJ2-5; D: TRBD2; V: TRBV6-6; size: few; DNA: TGTGCCAGCAACCCGGGGGGGGGAGAGACCCAGTACTTC; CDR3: CASNPGGGETQYF
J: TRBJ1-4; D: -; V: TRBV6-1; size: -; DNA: TGTGCCAGCAGTGAGTACACCACAACTAATGAAAAACTGTTTTTT; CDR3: CASSEYTTTNEKLFF
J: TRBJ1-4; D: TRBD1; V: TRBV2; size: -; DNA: TGTGCCAGCAGCCGGGACAGGGGAAGTGAAAAACTGTTTTTT; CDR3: CASSRDRGSEKLFF
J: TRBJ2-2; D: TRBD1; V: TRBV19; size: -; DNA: TGTGCCAGTAGTATGAGACAGGGGAACACCGGGGAGCTGTTTTTT; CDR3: CASSMRQGNTGELFF
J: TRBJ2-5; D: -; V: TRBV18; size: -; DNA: TGTGCCAGCTCACCAGGGCTTCAAGAGACCCAGTACTTC; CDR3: CASSPGLQETQYF
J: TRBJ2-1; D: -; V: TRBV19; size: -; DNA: TGTGCCAGTAGTATCGGGACAAGTTACAATGAGCAGTTCTTC; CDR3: CASSIGTSYNEQFF
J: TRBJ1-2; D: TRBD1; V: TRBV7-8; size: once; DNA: TGTGCCAGCAGCTCGGGACAGCTTTATGGCTACACCTTC; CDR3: CASSSGQLYGYTF
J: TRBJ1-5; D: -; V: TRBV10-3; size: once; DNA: TGTGCCATCAGTGAAGGGGCAGGGGTTGATCAGCCCCAGCATTTT; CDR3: CAISEGAGVDQPQHF
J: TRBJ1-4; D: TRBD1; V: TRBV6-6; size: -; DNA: TGTGCCAGCAGTACGACGTGGACAGGGGAGGATGAAAAACTGTTTTTT; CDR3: CASSTTWTGEDEKLFF
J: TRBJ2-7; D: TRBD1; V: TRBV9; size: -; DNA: TGTGCCAGCAGCCTTCGTGGTGGGACAGGGACCTACGAGCAGTACTTC; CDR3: CASSLRGGTGTYEQYF
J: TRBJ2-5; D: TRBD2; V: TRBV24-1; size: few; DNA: TGTGCCACCAGCTTAGCGGGGCGGGAGGAGACCCAGTACTTC; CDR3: CATSLAGREETQYF
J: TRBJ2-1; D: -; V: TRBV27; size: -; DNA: TGTGCCAGCAGTTTAATGGGGGAGGTGGGGTGGGATGAGCAGTTCTTC; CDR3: CASSLMGEVGWDEQFF
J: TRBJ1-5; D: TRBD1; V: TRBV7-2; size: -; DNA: TGTGCCAGCAGTCGACAGGGGGAAAGGGACAATCAGCCCCAGCATTTT; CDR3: CASSRQGERDNQPQHF
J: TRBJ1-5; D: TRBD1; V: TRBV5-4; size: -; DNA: TGTGCCAGCAGCTTCGGGGGACAGGGAGATCAGCCCCAGCATTTT; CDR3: CASSFGGQGDQPQHF
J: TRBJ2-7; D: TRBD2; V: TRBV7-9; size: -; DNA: TGTGCCAGCAGCCGTCGACTAGCGGGAGTGGTCCAAACCTACGAGCAGTACTTC; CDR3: CASSRRLAGVVQTYEQYF
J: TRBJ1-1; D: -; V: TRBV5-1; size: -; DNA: TGCGCCAGCAGCAACGGGGTGGCGGCGAACACTGAAGCTTTCTTT; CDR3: CASSNGVAANTEAFF
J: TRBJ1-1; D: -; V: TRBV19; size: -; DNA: TGTGCCAGTAGTATTGCAGGGCAAGTCTCCACTGAAGCTTTCTTT; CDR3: CASSIAGQVSTEAFF
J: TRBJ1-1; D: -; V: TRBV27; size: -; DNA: TGTGCCAGCAGTTTATTAGGGAGAACCTTGGACACTGAAGCTTTCTTT; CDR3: CASSLLGRTLDTEAFF
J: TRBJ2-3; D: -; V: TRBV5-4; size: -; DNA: TGTGCCAGCAGCTCCCCGACTTCAGATACGCAGTATTTT; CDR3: CASSSPTSDTQYF
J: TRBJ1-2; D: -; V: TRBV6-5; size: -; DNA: TGTGCCAGCAGTCTCCGGGACACAAACTATGGCTACACCTTC; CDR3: CASSLRDTNYGYTF
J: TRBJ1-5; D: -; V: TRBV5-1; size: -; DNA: TGCGCCAGCAGTCTGGGGCCCGGGCAGCCCCAGCATTTT; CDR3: CASSLGPGQPQHF
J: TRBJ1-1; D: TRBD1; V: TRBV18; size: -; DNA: TGTGCCAGCTCAGGGACAGTTCGAACTGAAGCTTTCTTT; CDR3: CASSGTVRTEAFF
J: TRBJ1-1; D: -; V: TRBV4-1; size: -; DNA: TGCGCCAGCAGCCTCAGGACAGAAAAGAACACTGAAGCTTTCTTT; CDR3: CASSLRTEKNTEAFF
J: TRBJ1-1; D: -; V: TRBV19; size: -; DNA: TGTGCCAGTAGGTCGGGGAACACTGAAGCTTTCTTT; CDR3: CASRSGNTEAFF
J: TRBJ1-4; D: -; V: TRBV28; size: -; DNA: TGTGCCAGCAGCCCGGGGGCAACTAATGAAAAACTGTTTTTT; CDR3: CASSPGATNEKLFF
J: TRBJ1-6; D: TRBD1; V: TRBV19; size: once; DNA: TGTGCCAGTAGGTGGGCAGGGGGGACCTATAATTCACCCCTCCACTTT; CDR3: CASRWAGGTYNSPLHF